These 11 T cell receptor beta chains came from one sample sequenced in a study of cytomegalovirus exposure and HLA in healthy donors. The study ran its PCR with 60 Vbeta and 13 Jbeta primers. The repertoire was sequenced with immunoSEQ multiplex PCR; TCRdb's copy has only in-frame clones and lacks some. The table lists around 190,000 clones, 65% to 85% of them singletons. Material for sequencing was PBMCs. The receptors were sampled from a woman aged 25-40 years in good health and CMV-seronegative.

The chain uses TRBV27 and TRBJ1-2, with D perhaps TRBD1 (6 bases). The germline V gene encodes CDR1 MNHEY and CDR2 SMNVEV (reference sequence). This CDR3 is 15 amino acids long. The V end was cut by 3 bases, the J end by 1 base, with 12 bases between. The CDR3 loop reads CASSFRGRINYGYTF. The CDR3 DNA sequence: TGTGCCAGCAGTTTCAGGGGCAGAATTAACTATGGCTACACCTTC.

The CDR3 here is CASSSLDRGGGYTF. The CDR3 DNA reads as TGTGCCAGCAGCTCGTTGGACAGGGGAGGAGGCTACACCTTC. The chain uses TRBV5-5 and TRBJ1-2; 9 nucleotides line up with TRBD1. There are 14 residues in the CDR3. Per the germline V gene, CDR1 is SGHKS and CDR2 is YYEKEE (reference sequence). V lost 3 bases, J lost 8 bases, and 8 bases stayed unmatched.

The CDR3 DNA reads TGTGCCAGCAGCTTAGGAATTCGGGAAGGTCAGCCCCAGCATTTT. Translation: CASSLGIREGQPQHF. The gene calls are TRBV13 and TRBJ1-5; D ambiguous. The ends were cut back, 0 bases at V and 6 bases at J, with 12 bases in the middle. CDR1 and CDR2 from the germline V gene are PRHDT and FYEKMQ (reference sequence). This CDR3 has 15 residues. The full variable domain, with the rest looked up from reference TRBV13 and TRBJ1-5, is AAGVIQSPRHLIKEKRETATLKCYPIPRHDTVYWYQQGPGQDPQFLISFYEKMQSDKGSIPDRFSAQQFSDYHSELNMSSLELGDSALYFCASSLGIREGQPQHFGDGTRLSIL.

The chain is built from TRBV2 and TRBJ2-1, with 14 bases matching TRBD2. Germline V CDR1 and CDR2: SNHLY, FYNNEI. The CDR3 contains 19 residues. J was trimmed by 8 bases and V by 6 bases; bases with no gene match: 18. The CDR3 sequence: CASRGTSGGSSLFSYEQFF. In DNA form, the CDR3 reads TGTGCCAGCAGGGGGACTAGCGGGGGCTCCTCTCTATTTTCCTATGAGCAGTTCTTC.

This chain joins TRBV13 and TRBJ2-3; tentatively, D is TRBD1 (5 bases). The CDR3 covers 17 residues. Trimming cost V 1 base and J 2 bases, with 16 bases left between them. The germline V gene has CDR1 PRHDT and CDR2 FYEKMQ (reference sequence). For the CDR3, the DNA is TGTGCCAGCAGCTTAGAGGTGGGGCTAGTTGACACAGATACGCAGTATTTT. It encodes CASSLEVGLVDTDTQYF.

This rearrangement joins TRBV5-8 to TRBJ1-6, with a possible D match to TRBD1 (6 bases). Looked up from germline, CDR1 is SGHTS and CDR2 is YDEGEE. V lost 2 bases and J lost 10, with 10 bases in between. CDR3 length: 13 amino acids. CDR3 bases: TGTGCCAGCAGCTTAGACAGGAGGTCACCCCTCCACTTT. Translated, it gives CASSLDRRSPLHF.

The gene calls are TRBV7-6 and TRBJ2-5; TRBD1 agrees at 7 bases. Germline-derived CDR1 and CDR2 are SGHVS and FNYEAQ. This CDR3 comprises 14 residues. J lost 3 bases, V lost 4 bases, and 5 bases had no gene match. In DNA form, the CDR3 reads TGTGCCAGCAGCTCCCGTACAGGGGAAGAGACCCAGTACTTC. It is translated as CASSSRTGEETQYF.

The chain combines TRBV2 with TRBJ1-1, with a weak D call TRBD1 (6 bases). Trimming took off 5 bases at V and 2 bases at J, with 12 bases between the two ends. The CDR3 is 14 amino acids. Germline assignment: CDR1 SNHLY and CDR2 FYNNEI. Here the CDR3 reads CASSIGQTNTEAFF. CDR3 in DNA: TGTGCCAGCAGTATCGGACAGACTAACACTGAAGCTTTCTTT.

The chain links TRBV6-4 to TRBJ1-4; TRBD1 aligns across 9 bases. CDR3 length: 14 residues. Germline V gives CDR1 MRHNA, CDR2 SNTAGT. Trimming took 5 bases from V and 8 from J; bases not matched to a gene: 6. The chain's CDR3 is CASSPDRGSEKLFF. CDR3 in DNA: TGTGCCAGCAGTCCGGACAGGGGAAGCGAAAAACTGTTTTTT.

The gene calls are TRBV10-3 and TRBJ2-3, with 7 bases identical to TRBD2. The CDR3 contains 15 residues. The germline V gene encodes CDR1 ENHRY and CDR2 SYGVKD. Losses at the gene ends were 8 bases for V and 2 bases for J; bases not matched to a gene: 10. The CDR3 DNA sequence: TGTGCCATCGAGTCTAGCGGAGGACTCACAGATACGCAGTATTTT. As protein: CAIESSGGLTDTQYF.

The chain's CDR3 is CASSEGQPTDTQYF. CDR3 sequence (DNA): TGTGCCAGCAGTGAAGGACAGCCCACAGATACGCAGTATTTT. The chain combines TRBV6-1 with TRBJ2-3; weak D call: TRBD1 (5 bases). V was cut by 1 base and J by 2 bases, with 7 bases left in between. The CDR3 has 14 amino acids. Germline assignment: CDR1 MNHNS and CDR2 SASEGT.